These 20 T cell receptor beta chains were sequenced from one sample in a study of blood T cell repertoires in COVID-19. Clones were read by immunoSEQ multiplex PCR, and TCRdb kept only the in-frame ones, dropping some. The sample has about 200,000 clones, around 80% seen once. The sequenced sample consisted of peripheral blood. These TCRs come from a human donor in a cohort sampled during active COVID-19.

This chain links TRBV18 with TRBJ2-7; D is ambiguous. This CDR3 has 14 amino acids. V was cut by 4 bases and J by 2 bases, with 12 bases left in between. From germline, CDR1 is KGHSH and CDR2 LQKENI. CDR3 sequence: CASSLAPVAYEQYF. The DNA of the CDR3 is TGTGCCAGCTCACTGGCTCCCGTTGCCTACGAGCAGTACTTC.

V is TRBV7-2 and J is TRBJ1-2; D is possibly TRBD1 (6 bases). The V end was cut by 5 bases, the J end by 7 bases, with 14 bases between. Germline lookup yields CDR1 SGHTA and CDR2 FQGNSA. CDR3 length equals 13 residues. The CDR3 coding sequence is TGTGCCAGCAGCAAACAGGGATTAGGTGGCTACACCTTC. Protein: CASSKQGLGGYTF.

The chain has TRBV6-6 and TRBJ2-7; D unresolved. Germline CDR1 reads MNHNY; CDR2 reads SVGAGI (reference sequence). This CDR3 is built from 14 residues. V shed 0 bases and J shed 0 bases, with 6 bases lying between them. CDR3 sequence reads: CASSYSDNSYEQYF. DNA for the CDR3: TGTGCCAGCAGTTACTCAGACAACTCCTACGAGCAGTACTTC.

This chain uses TRBV30 with TRBJ2-7; 9 bases agree with TRBD2. The CDR3 contains 12 residues. CDR1 is GTSNPN and CDR2 is SVGIG in the germline V gene (reference sequence). Unmatched junction bases numbered 2, after V lost 8 bases and J lost 0 bases. The CDR3 sequence is CAGGGGSYEQYF. CDR3 nucleotides: TGTGCCGGCGGGGGGGGCTCCTACGAGCAGTACTTC.

CDR3: CASSYRDTQYF. The DNA of the CDR3 is TGTGCCAGCAGTTACCGAGATACGCAGTATTTT. This chain uses TRBV6-2 or TRBV6-3 with TRBJ2-3, with D unclear. This CDR3 has 11 amino acids. V gave up 2 bases and J gave up 5 bases, with 2 bases separating them. Germline-derived CDR1 and CDR2 are MNHEY and SVGEGT.

This clone appeared a few times. The chain recombines TRBV5-5 with TRBJ1-2, with D tentatively TRBD1 (6 bases). Per the germline V gene, CDR1 is SGHKS and CDR2 is YYEKEE (reference sequence). The CDR3 consists of 11 residues. The V and J ends lost 6 bases and 6 bases respectively, with 9 bases between them. CDR3 in amino acids: CASTSGDGYTF. The CDR3 bases are TGTGCCAGCACCTCAGGGGATGGCTACACCTTC.

V and J are TRBV3-1 (or the pseudogene TRBV3-2) and TRBJ1-1; no reliable D call. With 4 bases removed from V and 4 bases from J, the gap between germline ends came to 10 bases. Germline CDR1 reads LGHDT; CDR2 reads YNNKEL (reference sequence). There are 13 residues in the CDR3. The CDR3 is CASSLAGITEAFF. DNA for the CDR3: TGTGCCAGCAGCCTGGCGGGGATCACTGAAGCTTTCTTT.

This clone appeared once. The V gene is TRBV18, the J gene TRBJ2-2, with TRBD1 matching 8 bases. The germline V gene encodes CDR1 KGHSH and CDR2 LQKENI. This CDR3 region has 16 residues. V gave up 5 bases and J gave up 3 bases; unmatched junction bases: 8. The CDR3 DNA sequence: TGTGCCAGCTCATCCTGGACAGGGACGGACACCGGGGAGCTGTTTTTT. Protein sequence: CASSSWTGTDTGELFF.

The J gene is TRBJ1-2, the V gene TRBV29-1; 7 positions match TRBD1. The V gene end was trimmed by 7 bases and the J gene end by 4 bases; junction bases not matched to a gene: 6. CDR1 and CDR2 from the germline V gene are SQVTM and ANQGSEA. This CDR3 is built from 12 residues. The CDR3, as DNA: TGCAGCGCCGGAGGGGGCGGCTATGGCTACACCTTC. Translating it yields CSAGGGGYGYTF.

The genes are TRBV6-6 and TRBJ1-2, with 10 bases that match TRBD1. J lost 6 bases, V lost 4 bases, and 8 bases had no gene match. The germline gives CDR1 MNHNY, CDR2 SVGAGI (reference sequence). The CDR3 spans 15 residues. The CDR3 loop reads CASSSLTGGADGYTF. The CDR3 coding sequence is TGTGCCAGCAGTTCCTTGACAGGGGGCGCAGATGGCTACACCTTC.

The chain links TRBV19 to TRBJ2-5; D gene uncertain. CDR1 and CDR2 from the germline V gene are LNHDA and SQIVND (reference sequence). This CDR3 has 12 residues. Trimming shortened V by 3 bases and J by 7 bases, and 9 bases separated the two germline ends. CDR3 DNA sequence: TGTGCCAGTAGTATCCCTCTCGGGACCCAGTACTTC. This gives the protein CASSIPLGTQYF.

A single count supports this clone. The CDR3 here is CASSPDRALSTDTQYF. The DNA of the CDR3 is TGCGCCAGCAGCCCCGACAGGGCTTTGAGCACAGATACGCAGTATTTT. The chain carries TRBV4-3 and TRBJ2-3; 7 nucleotides align to TRBD1. V lost 4 bases and J lost 0; bases outside the gene matches: 7. This CDR3 is 16 amino acids long. Germline CDR1 is LGHNA and CDR2 is YSLEER.

The chain carries TRBV5-5 and TRBJ1-4; 7 nucleotides line up with TRBD1. Per the germline V gene, CDR1 is SGHKS and CDR2 is YYEKEE (reference sequence). This CDR3 region has 16 residues. After removal of 4 bases from V and 0 bases from J, the junction contained 6 bases not matched to a gene. The CDR3 loop is CASSGRQGSTNEKLFF. Here the CDR3 DNA reads TGTGCCAGCAGCGGGAGACAGGGCTCAACTAATGAAAAACTGTTTTTT.

The chain has TRBV6-5 and TRBJ2-1; the match to TRBD1 covers 12 bases. The CDR3 length is 15 residues. V dropped 6 bases and J dropped 7; count of bases not matched to a gene: 7. Germline loops: CDR1 MNHEY, CDR2 SVGAGI. This chain's CDR3 is CASSLTGQGANEQFF. CDR3 bases: TGTGCCAGCAGCCTCACGGGACAGGGGGCTAATGAGCAGTTCTTC.

This chain uses TRBV28 with TRBJ2-3; possibly TRBD1 for D (5 bases). CDR1 and CDR2 from the germline V gene are MDHEN and SYDVKM. The V end was cut by 7 bases, the J end by 11 bases, with 16 bases between. The CDR3 loop spans 12 amino acids. The CDR3 loop reads CASTASGARQYF. The DNA for the CDR3 is TGTGCCAGCACGGCGAGTGGGGCCCGGCAGTATTTT.

The chain's CDR3 is CASSLGDNEQFF. CDR3 nucleotides: TGTGCCAGCAGCTTAGGAGACAATGAGCAGTTCTTC. The chain joins TRBV7-3 to TRBJ2-1, with unresolved D. The length of the CDR3 is 12 residues. The germline CDR1 and CDR2 sequences are SGHTA and FQGTGA. V was cut by 2 bases and J by 5 bases, with 4 bases left in between.

The CDR3 sequence: CASSQGRGWNTEAFF. CDR3 nucleotide sequence: TGTGCCAGCAGCCAGGGAAGGGGATGGAACACTGAAGCTTTCTTT. V is TRBV5-4 and J is TRBJ1-1, with D possibly being TRBD1 (5 bases). Per germline, CDR1 SGHNT and CDR2 YYREEE (reference sequence). The CDR3 is made up of 15 amino acids. V dropped 4 bases and J dropped 1 base, with 14 bases sitting between them.

The chain links TRBV9 to TRBJ2-7; 10 nucleotides line up with TRBD2. Germline CDR1 is SGDLS and CDR2 is YYNGEE. Trimming at V came to 4 bases and at J to 4 bases, leaving 5 bases not matched to a gene. The CDR3 is 14 amino acids. Here the CDR3 reads CASSPAGGAYEQYF. CDR3 bases: TGTGCCAGCAGCCCAGCGGGGGGGGCGTACGAGCAGTACTTC.

V usage is TRBV10-3 and J usage is TRBJ2-1, with 12 bases aligning to TRBD2. The CDR3 sequence is 15 residues long. Trimming at V came to 8 bases and at J to 9 bases, leaving 11 bases not matched to a gene. Germline loops: CDR1 ENHRY, CDR2 SYGVKD. Here the CDR3 reads CAIEGTSGPGGEQFF. The CDR3 nucleotides are TGTGCCATCGAAGGGACTAGCGGGCCCGGAGGTGAGCAGTTCTTC.

The CDR3 DNA reads as TGTGCCAGCAGCTTAGGACTAGCGGGAGATAATGAGCAGTTCTTC. Protein: CASSLGLAGDNEQFF. The V and J genes are TRBV11-3 and TRBJ2-1; 12 bases match TRBD2. V was pared by 1 base and J by 7 bases, with 2 bases of the junction left unmatched. This CDR3 comprises 15 residues. In germline, CDR1 is SGHNT, CDR2 YENEEA.